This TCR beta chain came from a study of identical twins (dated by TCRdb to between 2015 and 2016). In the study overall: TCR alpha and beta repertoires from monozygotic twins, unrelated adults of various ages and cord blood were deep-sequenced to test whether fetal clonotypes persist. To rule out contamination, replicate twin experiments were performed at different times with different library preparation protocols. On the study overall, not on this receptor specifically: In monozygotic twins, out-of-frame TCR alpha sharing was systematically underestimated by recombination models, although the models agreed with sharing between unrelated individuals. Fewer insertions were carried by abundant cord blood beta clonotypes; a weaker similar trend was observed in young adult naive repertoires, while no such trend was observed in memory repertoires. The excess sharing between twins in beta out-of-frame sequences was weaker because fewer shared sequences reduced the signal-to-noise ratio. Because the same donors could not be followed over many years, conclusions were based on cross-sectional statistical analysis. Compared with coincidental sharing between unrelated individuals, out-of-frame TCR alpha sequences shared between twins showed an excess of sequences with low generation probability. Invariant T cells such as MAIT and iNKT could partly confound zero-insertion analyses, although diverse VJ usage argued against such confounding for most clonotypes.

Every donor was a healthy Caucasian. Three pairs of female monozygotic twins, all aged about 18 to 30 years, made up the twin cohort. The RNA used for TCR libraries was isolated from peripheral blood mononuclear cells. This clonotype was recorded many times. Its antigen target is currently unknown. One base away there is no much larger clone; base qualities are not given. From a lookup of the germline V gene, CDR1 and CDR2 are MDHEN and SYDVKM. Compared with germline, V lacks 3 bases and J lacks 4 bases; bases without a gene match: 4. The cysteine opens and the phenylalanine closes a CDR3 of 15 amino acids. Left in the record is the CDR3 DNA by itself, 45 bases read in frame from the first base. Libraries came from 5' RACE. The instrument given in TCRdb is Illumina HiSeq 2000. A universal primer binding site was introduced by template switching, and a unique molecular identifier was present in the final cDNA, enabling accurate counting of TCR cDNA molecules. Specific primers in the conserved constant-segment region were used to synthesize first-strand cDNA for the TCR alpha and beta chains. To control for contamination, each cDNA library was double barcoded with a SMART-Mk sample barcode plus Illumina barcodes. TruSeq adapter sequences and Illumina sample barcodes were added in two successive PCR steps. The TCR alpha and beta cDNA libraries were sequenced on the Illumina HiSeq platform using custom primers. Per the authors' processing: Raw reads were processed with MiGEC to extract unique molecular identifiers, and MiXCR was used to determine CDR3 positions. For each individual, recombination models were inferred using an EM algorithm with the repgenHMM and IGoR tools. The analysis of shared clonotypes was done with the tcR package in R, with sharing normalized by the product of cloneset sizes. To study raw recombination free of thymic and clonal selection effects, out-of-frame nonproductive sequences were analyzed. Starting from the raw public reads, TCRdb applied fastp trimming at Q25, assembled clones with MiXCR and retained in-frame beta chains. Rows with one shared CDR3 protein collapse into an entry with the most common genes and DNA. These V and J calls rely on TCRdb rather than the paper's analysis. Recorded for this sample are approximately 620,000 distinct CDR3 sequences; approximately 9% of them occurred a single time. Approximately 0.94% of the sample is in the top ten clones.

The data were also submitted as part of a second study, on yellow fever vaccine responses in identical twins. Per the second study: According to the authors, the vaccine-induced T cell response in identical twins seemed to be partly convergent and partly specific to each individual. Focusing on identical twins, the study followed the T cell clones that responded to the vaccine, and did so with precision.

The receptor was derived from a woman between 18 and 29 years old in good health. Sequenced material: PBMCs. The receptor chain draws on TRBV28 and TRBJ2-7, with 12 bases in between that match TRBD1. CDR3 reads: CASSFGDRGLYEQYF. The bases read TGTGCCAGCAGTTTCGGGGACAGGGGGCTGTACGAGCAGTACTTC.